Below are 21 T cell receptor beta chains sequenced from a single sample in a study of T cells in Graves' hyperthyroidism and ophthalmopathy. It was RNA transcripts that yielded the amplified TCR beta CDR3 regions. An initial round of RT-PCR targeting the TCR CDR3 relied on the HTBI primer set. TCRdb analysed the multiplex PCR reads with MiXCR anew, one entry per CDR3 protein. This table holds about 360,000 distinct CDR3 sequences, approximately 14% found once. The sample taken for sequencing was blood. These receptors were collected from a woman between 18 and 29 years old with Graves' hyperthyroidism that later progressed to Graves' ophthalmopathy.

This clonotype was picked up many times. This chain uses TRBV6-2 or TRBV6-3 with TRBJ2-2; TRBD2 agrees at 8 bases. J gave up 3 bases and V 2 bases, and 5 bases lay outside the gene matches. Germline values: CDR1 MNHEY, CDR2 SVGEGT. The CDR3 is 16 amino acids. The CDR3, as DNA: TGTGCCAGCAGTTACCGGCTAGCGGGTCACACCGGGGAGCTGTTTTTT. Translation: CASSYRLAGHTGELFF.

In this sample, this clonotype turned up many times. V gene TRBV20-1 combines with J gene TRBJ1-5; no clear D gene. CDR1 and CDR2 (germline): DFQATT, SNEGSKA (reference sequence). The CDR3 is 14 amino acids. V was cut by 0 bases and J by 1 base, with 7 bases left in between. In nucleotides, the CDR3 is TGCAGTGCTAGAGATGGGAGGAGCAATCAGCCCCAGCATTTT. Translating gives CSARDGRSNQPQHF.

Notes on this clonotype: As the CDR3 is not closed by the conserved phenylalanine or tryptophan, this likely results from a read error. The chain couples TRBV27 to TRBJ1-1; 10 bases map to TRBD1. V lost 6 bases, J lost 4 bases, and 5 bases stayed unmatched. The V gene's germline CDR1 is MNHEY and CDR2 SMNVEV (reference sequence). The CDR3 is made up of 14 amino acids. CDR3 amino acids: CASRTGGGLTEAFL. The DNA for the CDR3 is TGTGCCAGCAGGACAGGGGGCGGCCTCACTGAAGCTTTCCTT.

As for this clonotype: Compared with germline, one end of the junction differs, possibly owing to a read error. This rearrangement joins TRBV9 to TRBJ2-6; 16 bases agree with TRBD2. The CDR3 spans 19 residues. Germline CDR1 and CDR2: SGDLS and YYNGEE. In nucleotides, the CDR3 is TGTGCCAGCACCGTGGGACTAGCGGGAGGGGGTTCGGGGGCCAACGTCCGGACTTTC. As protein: CASTVGLAGGGSGANVRTF.

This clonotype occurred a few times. The CDR3 spells CSARGTEKETQYF. For the CDR3, the DNA is TGCAGTGCTCGAGGGACTGAAAAAGAGACCCAGTACTTC. This rearrangement joins TRBV20-1 to TRBJ2-5; a possible D gene is TRBD2 (6 bases). Germline values: CDR1 DFQATT, CDR2 SNEGSKA (reference sequence). The CDR3 has 13 amino acids. V was clipped by 5 bases and J by 3 bases, with 13 bases between them.

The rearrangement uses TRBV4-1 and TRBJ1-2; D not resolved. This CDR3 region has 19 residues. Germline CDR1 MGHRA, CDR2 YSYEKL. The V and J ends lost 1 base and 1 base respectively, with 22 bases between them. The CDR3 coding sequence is TGCGCCAGCAGCCAAGCCACCAACCCGCTGACCGGGCATAACTATGGCTACACCTTC. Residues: CASSQATNPLTGHNYGYTF.

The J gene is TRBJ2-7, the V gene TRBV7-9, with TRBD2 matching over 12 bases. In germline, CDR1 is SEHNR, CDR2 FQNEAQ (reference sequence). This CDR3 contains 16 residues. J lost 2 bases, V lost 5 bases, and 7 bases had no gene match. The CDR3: CASSGRLAGAAYEQYF. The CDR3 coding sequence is TGTGCCAGCAGCGGACGACTAGCGGGGGCAGCCTACGAGCAGTACTTC.

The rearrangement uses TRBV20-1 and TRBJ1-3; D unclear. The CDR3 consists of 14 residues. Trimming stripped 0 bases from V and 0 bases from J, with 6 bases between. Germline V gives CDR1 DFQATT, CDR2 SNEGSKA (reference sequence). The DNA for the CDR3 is TGCAGTGCTAGAGATGGCAGCTCTGGAAACACCATATATTTT. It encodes CSARDGSSGNTIYF.

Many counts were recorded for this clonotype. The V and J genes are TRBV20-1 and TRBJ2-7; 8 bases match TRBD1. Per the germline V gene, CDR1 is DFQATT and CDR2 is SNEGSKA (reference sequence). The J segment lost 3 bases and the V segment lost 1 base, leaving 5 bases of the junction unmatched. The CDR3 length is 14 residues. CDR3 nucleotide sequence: TGCAGTGCTAGAGCCGGACAGGGTTACTACGAGCAGTACTTC. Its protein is CSARAGQGYYEQYF.

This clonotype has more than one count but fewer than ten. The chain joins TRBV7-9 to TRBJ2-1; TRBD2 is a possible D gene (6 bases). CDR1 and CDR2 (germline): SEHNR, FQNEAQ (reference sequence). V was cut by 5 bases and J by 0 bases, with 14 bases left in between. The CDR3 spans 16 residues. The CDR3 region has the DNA TGTGCCAGCAGCGTAGGGGCCGGGAGCTCCTACAATGAGCAGTTCTTC. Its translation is CASSVGAGSSYNEQFF.

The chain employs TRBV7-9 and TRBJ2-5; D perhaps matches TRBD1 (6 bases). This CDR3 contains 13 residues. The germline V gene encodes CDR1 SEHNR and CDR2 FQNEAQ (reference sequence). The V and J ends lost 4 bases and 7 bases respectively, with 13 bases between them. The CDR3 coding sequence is TGTGCCAGCAGCTCAGAGGGGGTAGCGACCCAGTACTTC. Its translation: CASSSEGVATQYF.

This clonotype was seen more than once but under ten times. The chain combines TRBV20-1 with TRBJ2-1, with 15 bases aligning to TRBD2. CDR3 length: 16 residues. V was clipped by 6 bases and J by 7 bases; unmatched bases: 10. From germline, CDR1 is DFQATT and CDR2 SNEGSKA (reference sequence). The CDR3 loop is CSALRTSGRAFNEQFF. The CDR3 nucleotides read TGCAGTGCCCTTAGGACTAGCGGGAGGGCCTTTAATGAGCAGTTCTTC.

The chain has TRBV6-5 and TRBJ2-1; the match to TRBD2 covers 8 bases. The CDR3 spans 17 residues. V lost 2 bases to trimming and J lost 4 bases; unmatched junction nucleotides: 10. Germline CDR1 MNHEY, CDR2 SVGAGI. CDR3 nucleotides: TGTGCCAGCAGTTACACACCGGGACTAGGGGGTTACAATGAGCAGTTCTTC. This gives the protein CASSYTPGLGGYNEQFF.

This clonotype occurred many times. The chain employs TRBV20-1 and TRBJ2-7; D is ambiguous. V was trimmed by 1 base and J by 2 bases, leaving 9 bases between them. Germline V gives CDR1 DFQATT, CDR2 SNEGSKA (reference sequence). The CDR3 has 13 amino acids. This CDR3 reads CSARVGGAYEQYF. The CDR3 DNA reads TGCAGTGCTAGAGTAGGCGGTGCCTACGAGCAGTACTTC.

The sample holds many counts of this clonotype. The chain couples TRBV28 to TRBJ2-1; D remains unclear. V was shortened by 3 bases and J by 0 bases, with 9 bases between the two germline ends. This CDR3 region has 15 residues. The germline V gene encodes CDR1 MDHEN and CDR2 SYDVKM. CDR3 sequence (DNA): TGTGCCAGCAGTTTGCCAGGCAGCTCCTACAATGAGCAGTTCTTC. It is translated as CASSLPGSSYNEQFF.

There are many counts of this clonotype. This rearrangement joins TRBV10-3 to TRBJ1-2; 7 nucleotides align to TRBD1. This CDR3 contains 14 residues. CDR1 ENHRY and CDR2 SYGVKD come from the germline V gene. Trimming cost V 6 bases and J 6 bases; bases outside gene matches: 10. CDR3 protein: CAISRQGGRDGYTF. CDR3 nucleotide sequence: TGTGCCATCAGCCGACAGGGAGGCAGGGATGGCTACACCTTC.

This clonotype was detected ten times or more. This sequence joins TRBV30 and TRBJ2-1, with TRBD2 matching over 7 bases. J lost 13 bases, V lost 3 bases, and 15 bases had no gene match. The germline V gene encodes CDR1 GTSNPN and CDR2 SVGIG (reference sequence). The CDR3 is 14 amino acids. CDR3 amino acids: CAWRRPGLTGGQFF. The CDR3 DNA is TGTGCCTGGAGACGACCGGGACTAACAGGCGGCCAGTTCTTC.

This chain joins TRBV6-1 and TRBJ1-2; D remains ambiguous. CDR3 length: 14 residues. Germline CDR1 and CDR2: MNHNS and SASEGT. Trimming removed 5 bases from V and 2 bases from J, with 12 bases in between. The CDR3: CASSRESPNYGYTF. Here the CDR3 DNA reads TGTGCCAGCAGTCGAGAGAGCCCGAACTATGGCTACACCTTC.

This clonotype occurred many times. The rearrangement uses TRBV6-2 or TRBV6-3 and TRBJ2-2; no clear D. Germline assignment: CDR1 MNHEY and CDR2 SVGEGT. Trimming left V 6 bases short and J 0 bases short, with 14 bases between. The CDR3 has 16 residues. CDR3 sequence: CASRKEALTNTGELFF. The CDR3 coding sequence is TGTGCCAGCAGGAAAGAGGCACTGACGAACACCGGGGAGCTGTTTTTT.

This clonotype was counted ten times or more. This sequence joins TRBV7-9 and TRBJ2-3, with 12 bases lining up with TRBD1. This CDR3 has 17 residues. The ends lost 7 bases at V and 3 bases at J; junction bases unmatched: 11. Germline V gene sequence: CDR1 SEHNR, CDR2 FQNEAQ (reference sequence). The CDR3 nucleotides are TGTGCCAGCACCCTCCTCCGGGACAGGGGGCGAACAGATACGCAGTATTTT. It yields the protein CASTLLRDRGRTDTQYF.

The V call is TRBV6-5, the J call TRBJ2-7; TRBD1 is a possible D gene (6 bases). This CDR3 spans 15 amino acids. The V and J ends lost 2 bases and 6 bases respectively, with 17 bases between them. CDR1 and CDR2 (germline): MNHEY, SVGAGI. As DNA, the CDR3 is TGTGCCAGCAGTTACACCACCGGTACAGGGCTCGAGCAGTACTTC. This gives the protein CASSYTTGTGLEQYF.